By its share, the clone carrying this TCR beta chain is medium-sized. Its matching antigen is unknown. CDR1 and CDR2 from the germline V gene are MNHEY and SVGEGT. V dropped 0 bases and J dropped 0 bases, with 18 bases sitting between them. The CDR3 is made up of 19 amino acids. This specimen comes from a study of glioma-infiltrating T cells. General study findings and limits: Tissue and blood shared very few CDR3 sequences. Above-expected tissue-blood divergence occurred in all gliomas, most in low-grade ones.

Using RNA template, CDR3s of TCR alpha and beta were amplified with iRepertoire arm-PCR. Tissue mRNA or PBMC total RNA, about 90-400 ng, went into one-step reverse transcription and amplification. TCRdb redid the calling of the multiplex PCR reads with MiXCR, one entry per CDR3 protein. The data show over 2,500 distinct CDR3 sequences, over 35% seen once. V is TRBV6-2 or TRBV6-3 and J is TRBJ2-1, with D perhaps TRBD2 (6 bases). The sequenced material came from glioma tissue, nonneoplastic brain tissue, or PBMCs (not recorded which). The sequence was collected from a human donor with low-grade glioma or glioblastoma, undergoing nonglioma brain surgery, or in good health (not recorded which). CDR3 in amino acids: CASSYSSRERLSSYNEQFF. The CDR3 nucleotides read TGTGCCAGCAGTTACTCGTCGCGGGAAAGACTTAGCTCCTACAATGAGCAGTTCTTC.